This is a list of T cell receptor beta chains from one sample in a study of blood T cell repertoires in COVID-19. Sequenced by immunoSEQ multiplex PCR; TCRdb stores in-frame clones only, minus some. The sample has under 200,000 clones; around 90% are singletons. Material: peripheral blood. Receptor source: a young man with acute or convalescent COVID-19. CDR3s include the opening cysteine and the closing phenylalanine or tryptophan. The D gene is left open where the match is weak. Clone size is stated in some rows and not others, as once, few, many or a class when expanded.

d_call j_call clone_size v_call cdr3_aa cdr3_nt
. TRBJ1-1 few TRBV4-1 CASSQEGGRFAEAFF TGCGCCAGCAGCCAAGAGGGGGGGCGCTTCGCTGAAGCTTTCTTT
. TRBJ1-1 . TRBV5-5 CASRPQSRGGFSGEGTEAFF TGTGCCAGCCGCCCCCAGTCAAGGGGAGGATTTTCGGGAGAGGGCACTGAAGCTTTCTTT
. TRBJ1-2 few TRBV27 CASSLSNNEDNYGYTF TGTGCCAGCAGTTTATCGAATAATGAGGATAACTATGGCTACACCTTC
TRBD2 TRBJ2-3 . TRBV6-5 CASSYLSGGSTDTQYF TGTGCCAGCAGTTACCTAAGCGGGGGGAGCACAGATACGCAGTATTTT
. TRBJ1-4 . TRBV6-5 CASSRTGDNEKLFF TGTGCCAGCAGTCGAACAGGTGATAATGAAAAACTGTTTTTT
TRBD1 TRBJ1-2 . TRBV29-1 CSVSGTGGFYGYTF TGCAGCGTTTCCGGGACAGGGGGCTTCTATGGCTACACCTTC
. TRBJ1-2 . TRBV5-6 CASSLVTSYGYTF TGTGCCAGCAGCTTGGTTACCAGCTATGGCTACACCTTC
TRBD1 TRBJ1-4 . TRBV5-1 CASSLVGQGVAGVKLFF TGCGCCAGCAGCTTGGTCGGGCAGGGGGTCGCTGGGGTCAAACTGTTTTTT
. TRBJ2-1 . TRBV19 CASSIQTYNEQFF TGTGCCAGTAGTATCCAGACCTACAATGAGCAGTTCTTC
. TRBJ2-7 . TRBV30 CAWSPRGAGLYEQYF TGTGCCTGGAGCCCCCGTGGGGCAGGGCTTTACGAGCAGTACTTC
. TRBJ1-1 . TRBV2 CASRLEGEGTEAFF TGTGCCAGCAGACTCGAGGGGGAGGGCACTGAAGCTTTCTTT
TRBD1 TRBJ1-5 once TRBV24-1 CATSGSGGQSSNQPQHF TGTGCCACCAGTGGATCAGGGGGCCAAAGTAGCAATCAGCCCCAGCATTTT
. TRBJ1-2 . TRBV3-1/TRBV3-2 CASSQGGRYGYTF TGTGCCAGCAGCCAGGGGGGGCGTTATGGCTACACCTTC
TRBD1 TRBJ1-1 . TRBV19 CASSLDRGQGEAFF TGTGCCAGTAGTCTGGACAGGGGGCAAGGTGAAGCTTTCTTT
. TRBJ1-5 . TRBV27 CASSPRQSNQPQHF TGTGCCAGCAGCCCCCGCCAGAGCAATCAGCCCCAGCATTTT
TRBD1 TRBJ1-1 . TRBV3-1/TRBV3-2 CASSLDRGSTEAFF TGTGCCAGCAGCCTAGACAGGGGGAGCACTGAAGCTTTCTTT
TRBD1 TRBJ1-1 . TRBV19 CASSTGGPNTEAFF TGTGCCAGTAGTACAGGGGGTCCGAACACTGAAGCTTTCTTT
. TRBJ1-5 . TRBV27 CASRGGDYSNQPQHF TGTGCCAGCAGGGGGGGGGATTATAGCAATCAGCCCCAGCATTTT
. TRBJ1-1 . TRBV2 CASTVNMNTEAFF TGTGCCAGCACCGTCAACATGAACACTGAAGCTTTCTTT
. TRBJ1-6 . TRBV13 CASSSRRDSPLHF TGTGCCAGCAGCTCCCGACGGGATTCACCCCTCCACTTT
TRBD1 TRBJ1-1 . TRBV7-9 CASSSQGAPGMNTEAFF TGTGCCAGCAGCTCGCAGGGGGCGCCGGGTATGAACACTGAAGCTTTCTTT
TRBD2 TRBJ2-1 . TRBV7-9 CASSLARAGGVFANNEQFF TGTGCCAGCAGCTTAGCGAGAGCGGGAGGGGTTTTTGCTAACAATGAGCAGTTCTTC
TRBD1 TRBJ1-5 . TRBV7-2 CASSSRQGTQPQHF TGTGCCAGCAGCTCAAGACAGGGAACTCAGCCCCAGCATTTT
TRBD1 TRBJ1-3 . TRBV5-4 CASSRTGGNTIYF TGTGCCAGCAGCCGGACAGGTGGAAACACCATATATTTT
TRBD2 TRBJ2-7 . TRBV6-5 CASRKTSGPFYEQYF TGTGCCAGCAGGAAGACTAGCGGGCCATTCTACGAGCAGTACTTC
TRBD1 TRBJ1-4 once TRBV5-6 CASSFDDRVGNEKLFF TGTGCCAGCAGCTTCGACGACAGGGTAGGGAATGAAAAACTGTTTTTT
. TRBJ1-1 . TRBV5-1 CASTLSARAWDTEAFF TGCGCCAGCACCCTCTCTGCCAGGGCCTGGGACACTGAAGCTTTCTTT
. TRBJ1-2 once TRBV24-1 CATSDSLTGFYGYTF TGTGCCACCAGTGATTCTTTGACAGGCTTCTATGGCTACACCTTC
. TRBJ1-1 . TRBV12-3/TRBV12-4 CASSPQATEAFF TGTGCCAGCAGCCCACAGGCCACTGAAGCTTTCTTT
. TRBJ2-6 . TRBV19 CASMRTSGANVLTF TGTGCCAGTATGCGAACTTCTGGGGCCAACGTCCTGACTTTC
. TRBJ1-2 . TRBV12-2 CASRFTGLLYGYTF TGTGCAAGTCGCTTCACAGGGCTGCTCTATGGCTACACCTTC
. TRBJ1-3 . TRBV11-2 CASRLAAGNTIYF TGTGCCAGCAGATTGGCGGCTGGAAACACCATATATTTT
TRBD1 TRBJ1-5 . TRBV27 CASSPREGGGNQPQHF TGTGCCAGCAGCCCCCGGGAAGGGGGCGGCAATCAGCCCCAGCATTTT
. TRBJ1-5 . TRBV7-9 CASSFEGGYQPQHF TGTGCCAGCAGCTTTGAGGGCGGATATCAGCCCCAGCATTTT
. TRBJ1-5 . TRBV25-1 CASSEPGRGNQPQHF TGTGCCAGCAGTGAACCCGGCAGGGGCAATCAGCCCCAGCATTTT
TRBD1 TRBJ1-4 . TRBV23-1 CASSHATGQGWVNEKLFF TGCGCCAGCAGTCATGCGACCGGACAGGGATGGGTTAATGAAAAACTGTTTTTT
TRBD1 TRBJ2-2 . TRBV7-6 CASSRDSVTGELFF TGTGCCAGCAGCCGGGACAGTGTCACCGGGGAGCTGTTTTTT
. TRBJ2-7 . TRBV6-2/TRBV6-3 CASSYPRGWYEQYF TGTGCCAGCAGTTACCCTCGGGGATGGTACGAGCAGTACTTC
. TRBJ2-2 . TRBV18 CASSPRKQGNTGELFF TGTGCCAGCTCACCTCGAAAACAGGGTAACACCGGGGAGCTGTTTTTT
. TRBJ1-2 . TRBV11-2 CASSFYGDLNYGYTF TGTGCCAGCAGCTTTTACGGGGATCTTAACTATGGCTACACCTTC
TRBD2 TRBJ2-1 . TRBV7-8 CASSFRGFGGRRNEQFF TGTGCCAGCAGCTTCCGTGGTTTTGGCGGGAGAAGGAATGAGCAGTTCTTC
TRBD1 TRBJ1-1 . TRBV25-1 CASRAWTGSRTEAFF TGTGCCAGCAGGGCGTGGACAGGGAGCCGCACTGAAGCTTTCTTT
TRBD1 TRBJ1-3 once TRBV6-6 CASREDRWFSGNTIYF TGTGCCAGCAGAGAGGACAGGTGGTTCTCTGGAAACACCATATATTTT
TRBD1 TRBJ1-2 . TRBV6-5 CASGEGAVYGYTF TGTGCCAGCGGAGAGGGGGCGGTCTATGGCTACACCTTC
TRBD2 TRBJ2-5 . TRBV14 CASSLPGGGLAKETQYF TGTGCCAGCAGCCTTCCAGGTGGGGGACTAGCAAAGGAGACCCAGTACTTC
TRBD2 TRBJ2-7 . TRBV5-1 CASSIDWGGYEQYF TGCGCCAGCAGCATCGACTGGGGGGGCTACGAGCAGTACTTC
TRBD1 TRBJ2-1 . TRBV10-3 CAIGGTGSYNEQFF TGTGCCATCGGGGGGACAGGTTCCTACAATGAGCAGTTCTTC
TRBD1 TRBJ1-1 . TRBV5-6 CASSLEQRQGSTEAFF TGTGCCAGCAGCTTGGAACAGAGACAGGGTAGCACTGAAGCTTTCTTT
. TRBJ1-2 . TRBV29-1 CSVDEVNRELYGYTF TGCAGCGTTGACGAGGTAAACAGGGAACTCTATGGCTACACCTTC
. TRBJ1-5 . TRBV19 CASSIWESGSTQHF TGTGCCAGTAGTATCTGGGAGTCGGGAAGCACCCAGCATTTT
. TRBJ2-3 few TRBV7-7 CASSPGRGRTDTQYF TGTGCCAGCAGTCCGGGGCGGGGGCGCACAGATACGCAGTATTTT
. TRBJ2-2 . TRBV9 CASSVAGQNTGELFF TGTGCCAGCAGCGTAGCTGGACAGAATACCGGGGAGCTGTTTTTT
. TRBJ1-2 . TRBV19 CASSIAVARGEYGYTF TGTGCCAGTAGTATAGCAGTTGCCAGGGGCGAGTATGGCTACACCTTC